This T cell receptor beta chain was sequenced during a study of blood T cell repertoires in COVID-19. This clone was detected only a few times. The CDR3 totals 14 residues. The germline CDR1 and CDR2 sequences are SGHTA and FQGNSA. V dropped 5 bases and J dropped 5 bases, with 13 bases sitting between them. Clones were read by immunoSEQ multiplex PCR, and TCRdb kept only the in-frame ones, dropping some. Of about 55,000 clones in the sample, about four fifths were seen once. Sequenced material: peripheral blood. The chain uses TRBV7-2 and TRBJ2-1; D call uncertain. The receptor comes from a woman aged 55-69 years with acute or convalescent COVID-19. Here the CDR3 DNA reads TGTGCCAGCAGCCTCAGAAGACAAGACAATGAGCAGTTCTTC. Translating gives CASSLRRQDNEQFF.